Listed here is a single T cell receptor (beta chain). Between the trimmed V and J ends, which lost 0 bases and 5 bases, there was a span of 8 bases. The length of the CDR3 is 14 residues. Germline values: CDR1 LGHDT, CDR2 YNNKEL (reference sequence). Data came from immunoSEQ multiplex PCR; TCRdb stores just in-frame clones and leaves some out. The sample gives roughly 230,000 clones, roughly 80% of which show up once; over 5.5% is in the top ten. This entry is derived from a study of blood T cell repertoires in COVID-19. This sequence was found in a woman aged 55-75 years with active or convalescent COVID-19. Source material: peripheral blood. V and J are TRBV3-1 (or the pseudogene TRBV3-2) and TRBJ1-5; D ambiguous. The CDR3 sequence: CASSQEGSYQPQHF. The CDR3 DNA sequence: TGTGCCAGCAGCCAAGAGGGCAGCTATCAGCCCCAGCATTTT.